The next 12 T cell receptor beta chains were all read from a single sample in a study of cytomegalovirus exposure and HLA in healthy donors. Amplification used 60 Vbeta primers and 13 Jbeta primers. TCRdb keeps only in-frame clones here, not all; method: immunoSEQ multiplex PCR. The sample consists of some 120,000 clones, 75% to 85% of them appearing once. The sequencing input was PBMCs. Receptors were obtained from a woman between 50 and 59 years old in good health and CMV-seropositive.

The genes are TRBV30 and TRBJ2-4; TRBD1 might be the D (6 bases). Trimming left V 0 bases short and J 3 bases short, with 15 bases between. CDR1 and CDR2 (germline): GTSNPN, SVGIG (reference sequence). The CDR3 spans 16 residues. The CDR3 protein is CAWSVAGVTGKNIQYF. CDR3 DNA: TGTGCCTGGAGTGTAGCAGGGGTTACTGGCAAAAACATTCAGTACTTC.

This sequence joins TRBV7-2 and TRBJ1-2, with 9 bases aligning to TRBD1. Looked up from germline, CDR1 is SGHTA and CDR2 is FQGNSA. There are 15 residues in the CDR3. V dropped 0 bases and J dropped 3; count of bases not matched to a gene: 2. The CDR3 protein is CASSLAQGAHYGYTF. The DNA for the CDR3 is TGTGCCAGCAGCTTAGCACAGGGGGCCCACTATGGCTACACCTTC.

The chain uses TRBV19 and TRBJ1-1, with 7 bases aligning to TRBD1. After removal of 3 bases from V and 3 bases from J, the junction contained 16 bases not matched to a gene. The V gene's germline CDR1 is LNHDA and CDR2 SQIVND (reference sequence). The CDR3 loop spans 18 amino acids. CDR3 region: CASSITTLGSTGYTEAFF. The CDR3 DNA follows: TGTGCCAGTAGTATCACCACCCTGGGGTCGACAGGGTACACTGAAGCTTTCTTT.

The rearrangement joins TRBV5-1 to TRBJ2-1, with TRBD2 as a possible D gene (7 bases). V shed 0 bases and J shed 3 bases, with 13 bases lying between them. Germline lookup yields CDR1 SGHRS and CDR2 YFSETQ. The CDR3 has 16 amino acids. This CDR3 reads CASSLGGGGDYNEQFF. CDR3 DNA: TGCGCCAGCAGCTTGGGGGGCGGGGGCGACTACAATGAGCAGTTCTTC.

This rearrangement joins TRBV21-1 to TRBJ1-2. TRBV21-1 represents a pseudogene. CDR3 length: 11 amino acids. The CDR3 coding sequence is TGTGCCAGCAATTACTACCCTGGCTACACCTTC. Residues: CASNYYPGYTF.

The chain uses TRBV19 and TRBJ2-3; 11 bases are shared with TRBD2. Germline assignment: CDR1 LNHDA and CDR2 SQIVND (reference sequence). Trimming removed 3 bases from V and 4 bases from J; junction bases left unmatched: 3. The CDR3 has 15 residues. CDR3 residues: CASSISSGRSDTQYF. CDR3 DNA: TGTGCCAGTAGTATCTCTAGCGGGAGGTCAGATACGCAGTATTTT.

Worth noting for this clone: At one end the junction does not follow the germline gene, possibly because of a read error. This rearrangement joins TRBV7-7 to TRBJ2-1, with a tentative D call TRBD1 (7 bases). Germline-derived CDR1 and CDR2 are SSHAT and FNYEAQ (reference sequence). The CDR3 runs to 13 residues. The CDR3 nucleotides read TGTGCTAGCAGCACGTCAGGGGGAGGTGAGCAGTTCTTC. Translated, it gives CASSTSGGGEQFF.

The chain has TRBV30 and TRBJ1-6, with 11 bases aligning to TRBD1. The CDR3 is made up of 15 amino acids. The V gene end was trimmed by 3 bases and the J gene end by 12 bases; junction bases not matched to a gene: 10. Germline V gene lookup returns CDR1 GTSNPN and CDR2 SVGIG (reference sequence). For the CDR3, the DNA is TGTGCCTGGAGAGGACGGACAGGGGGCTGGGGACCCCTCCACTTT. Translating gives CAWRGRTGGWGPLHF.

The chain uses TRBV7-9 and TRBJ1-1, with a weak D call TRBD1 (5 bases). Germline V gives CDR1 SEHNR, CDR2 FQNEAQ (reference sequence). The CDR3 is made up of 15 amino acids. Trimming removed 5 bases from V and 1 base from J, with 14 bases in between. CDR3 loop: CASSDRPSPNTEAFF. CDR3 nucleotides: TGTGCCAGCAGCGACAGACCCAGCCCGAACACTGAAGCTTTCTTT.

V and J are TRBV15 and TRBJ1-2, with no clear D. The V and J ends lost 1 base and 5 bases respectively, with 17 bases between them. This CDR3 contains 16 residues. CDR1 and CDR2 (germline): LNHNV, YYDKDF (reference sequence). CDR3 amino acids: CATSRVPRRETYGYTF. The CDR3 nucleotides are TGTGCCACCAGCAGAGTGCCGCGGAGGGAAACGTATGGCTACACCTTC.

This rearrangement joins TRBV7-2 to TRBJ1-2, with 8 positions matching TRBD1. Trimming at V came to 4 bases and at J to 4 bases, leaving 8 bases not matched to a gene. CDR1 SGHTA and CDR2 FQGNSA come from the germline V gene. This CDR3 is 15 amino acids long. CDR3 protein: CASSSSRGRGYGYTF. CDR3 bases: TGTGCCAGCAGCTCATCCAGGGGGCGCGGCTATGGCTACACCTTC.

The chain is built from TRBV30 and TRBJ2-1, with 8 bases lining up with TRBD1. CDR1 is GTSNPN and CDR2 is SVGIG in the germline V gene (reference sequence). This CDR3 is 17 amino acids long. Trimming took 2 bases from V and 0 from J; bases not matched to a gene: 9. CDR3 bases: TGTGCCTGGAGTCTGTGGGGACAGGCGAGCTCCTACAATGAGCAGTTCTTC. Residues: CAWSLWGQASSYNEQFF.